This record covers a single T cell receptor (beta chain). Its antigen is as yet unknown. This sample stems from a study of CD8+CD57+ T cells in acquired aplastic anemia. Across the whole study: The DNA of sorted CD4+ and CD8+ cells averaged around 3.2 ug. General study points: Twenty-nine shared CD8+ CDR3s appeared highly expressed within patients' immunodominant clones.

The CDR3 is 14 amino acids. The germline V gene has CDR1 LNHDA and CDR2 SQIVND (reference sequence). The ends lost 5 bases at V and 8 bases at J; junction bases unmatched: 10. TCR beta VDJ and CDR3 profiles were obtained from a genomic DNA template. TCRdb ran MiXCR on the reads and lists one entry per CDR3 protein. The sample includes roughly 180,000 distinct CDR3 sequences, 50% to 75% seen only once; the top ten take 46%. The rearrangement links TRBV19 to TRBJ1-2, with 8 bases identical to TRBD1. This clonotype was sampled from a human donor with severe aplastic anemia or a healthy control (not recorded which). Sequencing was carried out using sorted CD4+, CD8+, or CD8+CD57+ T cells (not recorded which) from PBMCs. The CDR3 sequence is CASSGSQGASGYTF. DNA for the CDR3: TGTGCCAGTAGTGGGAGTCAGGGGGCGTCGGGCTACACCTTC.